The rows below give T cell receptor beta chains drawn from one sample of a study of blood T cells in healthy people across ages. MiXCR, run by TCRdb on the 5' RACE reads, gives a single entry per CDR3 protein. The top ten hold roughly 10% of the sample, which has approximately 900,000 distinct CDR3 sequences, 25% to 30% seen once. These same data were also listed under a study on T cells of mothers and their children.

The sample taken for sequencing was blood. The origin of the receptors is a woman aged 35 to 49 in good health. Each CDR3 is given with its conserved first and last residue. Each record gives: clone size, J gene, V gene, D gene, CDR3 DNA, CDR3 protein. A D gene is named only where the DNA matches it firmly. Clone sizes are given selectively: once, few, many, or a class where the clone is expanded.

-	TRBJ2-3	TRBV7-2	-	TGTGCCAGCAGCTTAGGAACTAGCCGCGGAGATACGCAGTATTTT	CASSLGTSRGDTQYF
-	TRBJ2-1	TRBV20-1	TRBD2	TGCAGTGCTAGGTCCCCTAGCGGAGGCTCCTACAATGAGCAGTTCTTC	CSARSPSGGSYNEQFF
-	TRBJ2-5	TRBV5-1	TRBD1	TGCGCCAGCAGCTTAACCGGGACAGCGGTATTCCAAGAGACCCAGTACTTC	CASSLTGTAVFQETQYF
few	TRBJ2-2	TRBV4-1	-	TGCGCCAGCAGCACAGCTGCGAACACCGGGGAGCTGTTTTTT	CASSTAANTGELFF
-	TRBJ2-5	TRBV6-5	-	TGTGCCAGCAGTCACAGGGTGGTGGGGGAGCAGTACTTC	CASSHRVVGEQYF
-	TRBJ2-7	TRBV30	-	TGTGCCCTAGACCGAGACTCAGGCTCCTACGAGCAGTACTTC	CALDRDSGSYEQYF
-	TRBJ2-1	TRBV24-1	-	TGTGCCACCAGTGATTGGGGGAAGGTCTCGGGCTCCTACAATGAGCAGTTCTTC	CATSDWGKVSGSYNEQFF
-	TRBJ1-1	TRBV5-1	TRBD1	TGCGCCAGCAGCTTGGGGGACAGTCGGACCACTGAAGCTTTCTTT	CASSLGDSRTTEAFF
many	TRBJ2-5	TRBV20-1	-	TGCAGTGCTAGAGATCTTAGCCCCCAAGAGACCCAGTACTTC	CSARDLSPQETQYF
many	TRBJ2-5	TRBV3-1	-	TGTGCCAGCAGCCAAGGTCGAGTGGAGACCCAGTACTTC	CASSQGRVETQYF
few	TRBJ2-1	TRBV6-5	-	TGTGCCAGCAGTTATTCTGTAAACCAAGAGACCCAGTTCTTC	CASSYSVNQETQFF
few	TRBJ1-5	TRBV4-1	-	TGCGCCAGCAGCCAAGGGGGTAGTAGCAATCAGCCCCAGCATTTT	CASSQGGSSNQPQHF
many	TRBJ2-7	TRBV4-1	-	TGCGCCAGCAGCCAGTCGATATCCTCGCAGGGTGAGCAGTACTTC	CASSQSISSQGEQYF
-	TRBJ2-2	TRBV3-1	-	TGTGCCAGCAGCCAAAGCGACCTGGCCGGGGAGCTGTTTTTT	CASSQSDLAGELFF
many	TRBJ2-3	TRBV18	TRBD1	TGTGCCAGCTCACCACCGCTGGACAGGTCTACAGATACGCAGTATTTT	CASSPPLDRSTDTQYF
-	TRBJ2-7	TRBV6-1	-	TGTGCCAGCAGTGAATCTGGAGACGAGCAGTACTTC	CASSESGDEQYF
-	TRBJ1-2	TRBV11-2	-	TGTGCCAGCAGCTCGACCGGTGGATCTAACTATGGCTACACCTTC	CASSSTGGSNYGYTF
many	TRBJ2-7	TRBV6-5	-	TGTGCCACCAAGCCGTCCCAGGGCCCCTACGAGCAGTACTTC	CATKPSQGPYEQYF
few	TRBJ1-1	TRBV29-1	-	TGCAGCGTTGGTGGGGTCTTGGGGGTGAACACTGAAGCTTTCTTT	CSVGGVLGVNTEAFF
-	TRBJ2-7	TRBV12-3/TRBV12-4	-	TGTGCCAGCCGGGGGACAGACGCCTACGAGCAGTACTTC	CASRGTDAYEQYF
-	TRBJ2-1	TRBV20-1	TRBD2	TGCAGTGCTTCACAGAGCGGGAGGGGGCCCTACAATGAGCAGTTCTTC	CSASQSGRGPYNEQFF
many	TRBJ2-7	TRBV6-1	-	TGTGCCAGCAGTGAAGCGACAGCGTCCTACGAGCAGTACTTC	CASSEATASYEQYF
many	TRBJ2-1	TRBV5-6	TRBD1	TGTGCCAGCAGCTTGGGACAGGGTCAATACAATGAGCAGTTCTTC	CASSLGQGQYNEQFF
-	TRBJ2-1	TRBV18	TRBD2	TGTGCCAGCTCACCATCTAGCGGGGGGCGAGGCAATGAGCAGTTCTTC	CASSPSSGGRGNEQFF
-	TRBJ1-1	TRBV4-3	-	TGCGCCAGCAGCCACTTTGAGAGAATGAACACTGAAGCTTTCTTT	CASSHFERMNTEAFF
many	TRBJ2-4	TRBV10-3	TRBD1	TGTGCCACCGAGGCAGGGGGAGCCAAAAACATTCAGTACTTC	CATEAGGAKNIQYF
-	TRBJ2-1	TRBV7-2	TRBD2	TGTGCCAGCAGCTTAGTGAGACTAGCGGGAGGCGAGCAGTTCTTC	CASSLVRLAGGEQFF
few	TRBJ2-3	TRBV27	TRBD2	TGTGCCAGCAGTTTATATACTAGCGCCTACACAGATACGCAGTATTTT	CASSLYTSAYTDTQYF
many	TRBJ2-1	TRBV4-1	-	TGCGCCAGCAGCCAAGATGTTACAGCCCTCAATGAGCAGTTCTTC	CASSQDVTALNEQFF
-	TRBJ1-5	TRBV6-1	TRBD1	TGTGCCAGCGAAGGGGGCGAAGATAGCAATCAGCCCCAGCATTTT	CASEGGEDSNQPQHF
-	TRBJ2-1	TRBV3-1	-	TGTGCCAGCAGCAACACTAGCTGCAATGAGCAGTTCTTC	CASSNTSCNEQFF
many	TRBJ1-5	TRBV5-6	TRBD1	TGTGCCAGCAGCTTGGTGGGCAGGGGGGACAATCAGCCCCAGCATTTT	CASSLVGRGDNQPQHF
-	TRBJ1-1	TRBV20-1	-	TGCAGTGCTAAACTCAACACTGAAGCTTTCTTT	CSAKLNTEAFF
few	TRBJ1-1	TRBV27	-	TGTGCCAGCAGTTTGGGTGGGTCTCACACTGAAGCTTTCTTT	CASSLGGSHTEAFF
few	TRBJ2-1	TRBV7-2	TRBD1	TGTGCCAGCAGCAAAACGGGACAGACTAACAATGAGCAGTTCTTC	CASSKTGQTNNEQFF
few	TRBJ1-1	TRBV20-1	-	TGCAGTGCTAGAGTGGGGGGGAGGGACACTGAAGCTTTCTTT	CSARVGGRDTEAFF
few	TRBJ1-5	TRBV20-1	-	TGCAGTGCTCCTGGACGGGCCGGCCAGCCCCAGCATTTT	CSAPGRAGQPQHF
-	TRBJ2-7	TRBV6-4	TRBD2	TGTGCCAGCAGTTCTAGCGGGGGGGCGTCGGTCTACGAGCAGTACTTC	CASSSSGGASVYEQYF
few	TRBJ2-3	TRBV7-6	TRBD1	TGTGCCAGCACCCGGACAGGGTCTGGCACAGATACGCAGTATTTT	CASTRTGSGTDTQYF
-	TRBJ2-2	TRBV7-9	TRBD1	TGTGCCAGCAGCTCTCATAACAGGGGCGAGAACACCGGGGAGCTGTTTTTT	CASSSHNRGENTGELFF
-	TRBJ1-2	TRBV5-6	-	TGTACCAGCAGCTCGGGAGGATCTAACTATGGCTACACCTTC	CTSSSGGSNYGYTF
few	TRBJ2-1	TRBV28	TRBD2	TGTGCCAGCAGTCTCGGGACTAGCGGTCAGTGGAATGAGCAGTTCTTC	CASSLGTSGQWNEQFF